This T cell receptor beta chain was obtained from a study of cytomegalovirus exposure and HLA in healthy donors. General study results and limits: Cytomegalovirus-associated TCR beta chains were listed, numbering 150 to 200. The classifier reportedly diagnosed cytomegalovirus status with high sensitivity and specificity. There were some public TCRs occurring in many donors, but most TCR sequences were rare. First-cohort TCR clusters were later found to tend to co-occur in the roughly 130 validation repertoires.

Here immunoSEQ multiplex PCR was the method, and the copy in TCRdb shows in-frame clones only, minus some. The sample has 70,000 to 75,000 clones; around 94% are singletons. About this clone: What it recognizes is unknown.

The J segment lost 0 bases and the V segment lost 2 bases, leaving 13 bases of the junction unmatched. Germline V gene sequence: CDR1 SGHKS, CDR2 YYEKEE (reference sequence). The CDR3 sequence is 19 residues long. The sequence came from a woman under 30 in good health and CMV-seropositive. The gene calls are TRBV5-5 and TRBJ1-5; 8 nucleotides line up with TRBD1. The sample comprised PBMCs. In nucleotides, the CDR3 is TGTGCCAGCAGCTTAGCTCTTGGACAGGGCTATTATAGCAATCAGCCCCAGCATTTT. This encodes CASSLALGQGYYSNQPQHF.